The rows below give T cell receptor beta chains drawn from one sample of a study of CD8+ T cells in alopecia areata. Sequencing used immunoSEQ multiplex PCR; TCRdb keeps in-frame clones, though not all of them. The table lists over 120,000 clones, roughly three fifths of them singletons, with under 6.5% in the top ten. Sequencing used CD4+ T cells sorted from blood, obtained at week 0. The receptors were sampled from a human donor with alopecia areata. Both conserved end residues are part of each CDR3. D genes are given only for firm matches. Clone size appears in some rows only: once, few, many, or a class for an expanded clone.

d_call	v_call	clone_size	j_call	cdr3_nt	cdr3_aa
-	TRBV23-1	-	TRBJ2-5	TGCGCCAGCAGTCCCTCGCGGGCCCAGGGAATCTGGGGGGCCCAGTACTTC	CASSPSRAQGIWGAQYF
-	TRBV5-1	-	TRBJ2-1	TGCGCCAGCAGCCAGAACAACAATGAGCAGTTCTTC	CASSQNNNEQFF
-	TRBV18	-	TRBJ2-3	TGTGCCAGCTCATGGAGGGCCCCACCCACAGATACGCAGTATTTT	CASSWRAPPTDTQYF
-	TRBV7-9	-	TRBJ1-1	TGTGCCAGCAGCTTAGATAGGTCCGGTGAAGCTTTCTTT	CASSLDRSGEAFF
TRBD1	TRBV5-1	few	TRBJ2-5	TGCGCCAGCAGACCTGGGACAGAAGGCGAGACCCAGTACTTC	CASRPGTEGETQYF
-	TRBV29-1	-	TRBJ1-3	TGCAGCGTGGGTGGACTGAGCTCTGGAAACACCATATATTTT	CSVGGLSSGNTIYF
TRBD2	TRBV2	-	TRBJ2-5	TGTGCCAGCAGCTCTCTGGGAGGGCAAGAGACCCAGTACTTC	CASSSLGGQETQYF
TRBD1	TRBV27	-	TRBJ1-6	TGTGCCAGCAGTTCGCCAGGACAGGGCGAGAAGTCACCCCTCCACTTT	CASSSPGQGEKSPLHF
TRBD1	TRBV4-3	-	TRBJ2-7	TGCGCCAGCAGCCAAGAGGCCCGGACAGGGGCTCCCGAGCAGTACTTC	CASSQEARTGAPEQYF
-	TRBV20-1	few	TRBJ2-5	TGCAGTGCTAAGGGTCCGGAGACCCAGTACTTC	CSAKGPETQYF
TRBD1	TRBV7-2	-	TRBJ2-2	TGTGCCAGCAGCTCTACAGGGGTGAACACCGGGGAGCTGTTTTTT	CASSSTGVNTGELFF
-	TRBV29-1	-	TRBJ2-1	TGCAGCGTCCCACGGGGGGCAGGGTACAATGAGCAGTTCTTC	CSVPRGAGYNEQFF
TRBD2	TRBV27	-	TRBJ2-3	TGTGCCAGCAGTCCCCTTTGGGGGGGAACTAGCACAGATACGCAGTATTTT	CASSPLWGGTSTDTQYF
-	TRBV2	-	TRBJ1-2	TGTGCCAGCAGTGAGGGTGGGTTAGGAGGCTACACCTTC	CASSEGGLGGYTF
-	TRBV4-2	-	TRBJ1-2	TGTGCCAGCAGCCAAGACCCTGGGGGAGGGAACTATGGCTACACCTTC	CASSQDPGGGNYGYTF
TRBD1	TRBV30	once	TRBJ1-1	TGTGCCTGGAGGTTCGGACAGGGGAACGTCCAGAACACTGAAGCTTTCTTT	CAWRFGQGNVQNTEAFF
-	TRBV7-9	few	TRBJ1-1	TGTGCCAGCGACCGAGGGATAGGGACTGAAGCTTTCTTT	CASDRGIGTEAFF
-	TRBV2	-	TRBJ1-2	TGTGCCAGCAGTCCCAGCTATGGCTACACCTTC	CASSPSYGYTF
TRBD1	TRBV10-3	-	TRBJ2-5	TGTGCCATCAACACTCCGGGACAGGGTGCAGAGACCCAGTACTTC	CAINTPGQGAETQYF
-	TRBV5-1	-	TRBJ2-5	TGCGCCAGCAGCTTGGAGTATTGGGGACAAGAGACCCAGTACTTC	CASSLEYWGQETQYF
TRBD1	TRBV27	few	TRBJ1-5	TGTGCCAGCGGAAGCACCGGGACAGGGACTCAGCCCCAGCATTTT	CASGSTGTGTQPQHF
-	TRBV25-1	-	TRBJ1-2	TGTGCCAGCAGTGAAGACATAACATATGGCTACACCTTC	CASSEDITYGYTF
-	TRBV9	-	TRBJ2-3	TGTGCCAGCAGCGTAGGTGGCAGGGGGGGATCAGATACGCAGTATTTT	CASSVGGRGGSDTQYF
TRBD1	TRBV2	-	TRBJ2-5	TGTGCCAGCAGACCCAGTCGGACAGGCCGAGAGACCCAGTACTTC	CASRPSRTGRETQYF
-	TRBV15	-	TRBJ2-7	TGTGCCACCAGCAGAGAAGACGGAGCCTACGAGCAGTACTTC	CATSREDGAYEQYF
-	TRBV5-1	-	TRBJ1-1	TGCGCCAGCAGCCTCAACTTGGGGACTGAAGCTTTCTTT	CASSLNLGTEAFF
-	TRBV11-2	few	TRBJ2-1	TGTGCCAGCAGCGCACCGTTGGGGGGACTTGTGGGTGAGCAGTTCTTC	CASSAPLGGLVGEQFF
-	TRBV28	-	TRBJ2-7	TGTGCCAGCCGAGGTTTCAACGAGCAGTACTTC	CASRGFNEQYF
TRBD1	TRBV10-3	-	TRBJ2-2	TGTGCCATCGCCGGGACAGCGAACACCGGGGAGCTGTTTTTT	CAIAGTANTGELFF
-	TRBV7-2	few	TRBJ1-1	TGTGCCAGCAGCCCCCAGTTATCCTTGATGAACACTGAAGCTTTCTTT	CASSPQLSLMNTEAFF
-	TRBV7-8	-	TRBJ1-2	TGTGCCAGCAGCTTAGTCGGCGGGCAGCCTTATGGCTACACCTTC	CASSLVGGQPYGYTF
-	TRBV7-2	few	TRBJ2-2	TGTGCCAGCAGCCCCGCGTCGGGTGCAGGGCTCGGGGAGCTGTTTTTT	CASSPASGAGLGELFF
-	TRBV29-1	few	TRBJ2-1	TGCAGCGTTCGCCAGGGTTTCCTTACCGAGCAGTTCTTC	CSVRQGFLTEQFF
-	TRBV30	-	TRBJ1-2	TGTGCCCGGAAGGTAAAAACCGGACAGTCGGGAAACTATGGCTACACCTTC	CARKVKTGQSGNYGYTF
-	TRBV7-2	-	TRBJ2-1	TGTGCCAGCAGCTTAAACCCGCGGGGACAGCAGTTCTTC	CASSLNPRGQQFF